The 23 T cell receptor beta chains below come from one sample, sequenced in a study of T cell responses to AZD1222 COVID-19 vaccine. Assay used: immunoSEQ multiplex PCR; TCRdb lists only in-frame clones, some missing. The sample has more than 150,000 clones, less than 95% seen once. The sample here was peripheral blood, taken on day 0 of AZD1222 vaccination. Receptors originate from an adult in good health.

The rearrangement uses TRBV7-8 and TRBJ1-1; possible D gene TRBD1, 6 bases. This CDR3 is 14 amino acids long. The V gene's germline CDR1 is SGHVS and CDR2 FQNEAQ. V was cut by 4 bases and J by 4 bases, with 13 bases left in between. CDR3 nucleotide sequence: TGTGCCAGCAGCTCGACAGGTAGGAGCACTGAAGCTTTCTTT. Protein sequence: CASSSTGRSTEAFF.

The rearrangement joins TRBV6-5 to TRBJ1-3; 8 positions match TRBD1. The CDR3 consists of 14 residues. Germline values: CDR1 MNHEY, CDR2 SVGAGI. Unmatched junction bases numbered 4, after V lost 5 bases and J lost 4 bases. CDR3 sequence reads: CASSPGGSGNTIYF. The DNA for the CDR3 is TGTGCCAGCAGTCCAGGGGGCTCGGGAAACACCATATATTTT.

V usage is TRBV7-6 and J usage is TRBJ2-2; 8 bases are shared with TRBD1. Trimming cost V 3 bases and J 3 bases; bases outside gene matches: 3. Germline V gene sequence: CDR1 SGHVS, CDR2 FNYEAQ. The length of the CDR3 is 15 residues. CDR3 coding DNA: TGTGCCAGCAGCTTTACAGGGGGAGACACCGGGGAGCTGTTTTTT. Its protein is CASSFTGGDTGELFF.

This clone appeared a single time. The chain couples TRBV15 to TRBJ1-4; D is unresolved. Trimming pared 4 bases from V and 7 bases from J, leaving 7 bases between. Germline loops: CDR1 LNHNV, CDR2 YYDKDF (reference sequence). The CDR3 is 12 amino acids. This chain's CDR3 is CATSKPSEKLFF. CDR3 bases: TGTGCCACCAGCAAGCCTTCTGAAAAACTGTTTTTT.

This sequence joins TRBV5-6 and TRBJ1-1; no firm D call. The CDR3 is 13 residues long. The germline V and J ends were trimmed by 5 bases and 4 bases, with 12 bases remaining between them. Germline lookup yields CDR1 SGHDT and CDR2 YYEEEE. The CDR3 region is CASRGLVGTEAFF. The CDR3 DNA reads TGTGCCAGCAGGGGATTGGTGGGCACTGAAGCTTTCTTT.

The chain joins TRBV19 to TRBJ2-4, with D perhaps TRBD2 (5 bases). The CDR3 length is 15 residues. Germline loops: CDR1 LNHDA, CDR2 SQIVND (reference sequence). Trimming cost V 5 bases and J 0 bases, with 11 bases left between them. This CDR3 is CASSRTGIAKNIQYF. In DNA form, the CDR3 reads TGTGCCAGTAGTCGGACGGGGATAGCCAAAAACATTCAGTACTTC.

The chain uses TRBV7-2 and TRBJ1-2; D gene ambiguous. Per the germline V gene, CDR1 is SGHTA and CDR2 is FQGNSA. The CDR3 loop spans 14 amino acids. With 1 base removed from V and 4 bases from J, the gap between germline ends came to 10 bases. CDR3 coding DNA: TGTGCCAGCAGCTTAGTCCGGGGTAGCTATGGCTACACCTTC. Its protein is CASSLVRGSYGYTF.

This clone was observed once. The chain carries TRBV5-4 and TRBJ2-3, with 10 bases that match TRBD2. The CDR3 consists of 15 residues. V was clipped by 4 bases and J by 0 bases; unmatched bases: 2. CDR1 and CDR2 (germline): SGHNT, YYREEE (reference sequence). The CDR3 bases are TGTGCCAGCAGCGCGACTAGCGGGAGCACAGATACGCAGTATTTT. It encodes CASSATSGSTDTQYF.

The table lists this clone with a few counts. The CDR3, as DNA: TGCAGCGTTGGTGGTTTAGGGGAAAAACTGTTTTTT. Protein product: CSVGGLGEKLFF. The chain carries TRBV29-1 and TRBJ1-4; D gene uncertain. The CDR3 spans 12 residues. V gave up 4 bases and J gave up 8 bases, with 11 bases separating them. Germline V gene data show CDR1 as SQVTM and CDR2 as ANQGSEA.

This chain's CDR3 is CSVEVWRGVGNTIYF. CDR3 nucleotides: TGCAGCGTTGAAGTTTGGAGGGGTGTGGGAAACACCATATATTTT. V and J are TRBV29-1 and TRBJ1-3; D is possibly TRBD1 (5 bases). From germline, CDR1 is SQVTM and CDR2 ANQGSEA. This CDR3 has 15 amino acids. The V end was cut by 1 base, the J end by 4 bases, with 14 bases between.

V gene TRBV7-8 combines with J gene TRBJ1-4, with unresolved D. This CDR3 has 15 amino acids. V was pared by 5 bases and J by 0 bases, with 10 bases between. Germline lookup yields CDR1 SGHVS and CDR2 FQNEAQ. The CDR3 DNA reads as TGTGCCAGCAGCCCCGATCTATCAACTAATGAAAAACTGTTTTTT. Translation: CASSPDLSTNEKLFF.

This rearrangement joins TRBV6-1 to TRBJ2-7; TRBD1 matches 8 bases. J lost 7 bases, V lost 2 bases, and 4 bases had no gene match. This CDR3 contains 13 residues. CDR1 is MNHNS, CDR2 SASEGT, per germline. The CDR3 DNA is TGTGCCAGCAGTGAACAGGGGGCGGGGGAGCAGTACTTC. Amino acids: CASSEQGAGEQYF.

Only a few counts were recorded for this clone. This rearrangement joins TRBV7-9 to TRBJ2-7; 7 nucleotides align to TRBD2. Germline trimming cut 4 bases from V and 6 bases from J; bases unmatched to any gene: 6. Germline CDR1 is SEHNR and CDR2 is FQNEAQ (reference sequence). The CDR3 runs to 13 residues. CDR3 residues: CASSSTGGGEQYF. CDR3 DNA sequence: TGTGCCAGCAGCTCAACTGGCGGGGGCGAGCAGTACTTC.

V gene TRBV5-5 combines with J gene TRBJ1-5; TRBD1 agrees at 10 bases. Germline CDR1 is SGHKS and CDR2 is YYEKEE (reference sequence). The CDR3 extends over 16 amino acids. V was pared by 4 bases and J by 2 bases, with 6 bases of the junction left unmatched. Written as DNA, the CDR3 is TGTGCCAGCAGCCTTACCGGGACAGGGGGCAATCAGCCCCAGCATTTT. Translation: CASSLTGTGGNQPQHF. Together with reference TRBV5-5 and TRBJ1-5, the CDR3 gives the full variable domain: DAGVTQSPTHLIKTRGQQVTLRCSPISGHKSVSWYQQVLGQGPQFIFQYYEKEERGRGNFPDRFSARQFPNYSSELNVNALLLGDSALYLCASSLTGTGGNQPQHFGDGTRLSIL.

The chain recombines TRBV7-3 with TRBJ2-1; D is undetermined. The CDR3 totals 12 residues. Deletions cut 1 base from V and 6 bases from J, with 4 bases between. Germline lookup yields CDR1 SGHTA and CDR2 FQGTGA. The CDR3 region is CASSLNSNEQFF. CDR3 nucleotides: TGTGCCAGCAGCTTAAATTCCAATGAGCAGTTCTTC.

The rearrangement uses TRBV6-2 or TRBV6-3 and TRBJ1-1; D is unclear. Trimming shortened V by 5 bases and J by 1 base, and 14 bases separated the two germline ends. The length of the CDR3 is 15 residues. CDR1 and CDR2 (germline): MNHEY, SVGEGT. CDR3 in DNA: TGTGCCAGCAGTCCGAGGGTTTTTTCGAACACTGAAGCTTTCTTT. Amino acid sequence: CASSPRVFSNTEAFF.

This sequence joins TRBV2 and TRBJ1-5; 7 nucleotides align to TRBD1. The V segment lost 7 bases and the J segment 5 bases; nucleotides outside the gene matches: 5. The germline V gene encodes CDR1 SNHLY and CDR2 FYNNEI. This CDR3 comprises 13 residues. The DNA for the CDR3 is TGTGCCAGCAAACTACAGGGGTATCAGCCCCAGCATTTT. It translates to CASKLQGYQPQHF.

V gene TRBV7-3 combines with J gene TRBJ2-3, with a tentative D call TRBD2 (6 bases). This CDR3 has 16 residues. Between the trimmed V and J ends, which lost 1 base and 2 bases, there was a span of 13 bases. CDR1 SGHTA and CDR2 FQGTGA come from the germline V gene. Here the CDR3 reads CASSLMGAGNTDTQYF. The CDR3 coding sequence is TGTGCCAGCAGCTTAATGGGCGCGGGGAACACAGATACGCAGTATTTT.

J is TRBJ1-2 and V is TRBV4-3, with D maybe TRBD1 (6 bases). Germline V gene lookup returns CDR1 LGHNA and CDR2 YSLEER. The ends were cut back, 7 bases at V and 4 bases at J, with 22 bases in the middle. The CDR3 length is 16 residues. The CDR3 DNA is TGCGCCAGCACGCCCTCCCCTCTACAGGGAGCCTATGGCTACACCTTC. It specifies CASTPSPLQGAYGYTF.

The V and J genes are TRBV5-1 and TRBJ2-1; 8 nucleotides agree with TRBD1. CDR3 length equals 13 residues. V lost 4 bases to trimming and J lost 6 bases; unmatched junction nucleotides: 3. Germline CDR1 and CDR2: SGHRS and YFSETQ. The DNA for the CDR3 is TGCGCCAGCAGCCTGCAGGGGGCCAATGAGCAGTTCTTC. It is translated as CASSLQGANEQFF.

This clone came up a few times. The CDR3 coding sequence is TGTGCCAGCAGCGAGTCCGGGACAGGGGGTTATGAGCAGTACTTC. Translation: CASSESGTGGYEQYF. J is TRBJ2-7 and V is TRBV7-2; 11 bases match TRBD1. The CDR3 sequence is 15 residues long. J lost 7 bases, V lost 5 bases, and 10 bases had no gene match. Germline V gene lookup returns CDR1 SGHTA and CDR2 FQGNSA.

With regard to this clone: The same CDR3 can be traced to other DNA sequences in this sample. The rearrangement uses TRBV18 and TRBJ2-5, with a possible D match to TRBD2 (6 bases). The V gene lost 3 bases and the J gene lost 3 bases, with 8 bases spanning the gap. CDR3 size: 13 residues. Germline V gives CDR1 KGHSH, CDR2 LQKENI. CDR3 DNA sequence: TGTGCCAGCTCACCGGGACTCGAAGAGACCCAGTACTTC. Amino acids: CASSPGLEETQYF.

The chain combines TRBV19 with TRBJ1-1; TRBD1 matches 8 bases. The V gene's germline CDR1 is LNHDA and CDR2 SQIVND (reference sequence). Trimming removed 9 bases from V and 1 base from J; junction bases left unmatched: 4. The CDR3 has 13 amino acids. CDR3 in DNA: TGTGCCAGCGACAGGGGCCCGAACACTGAAGCTTTCTTT. It is translated as CASDRGPNTEAFF. Filled out from reference TRBV19 and TRBJ1-1, the complete variable domain reads DGGITQSPKYLFRKEGQNVTLSCEQNLNHDAMYWYRQDPGQGLRLIYYSQIVNDFQKGDIAEGYSVSREKKESFPLTVTSAQKNPTAFYLCASDRGPNTEAFFGQGTRLTVV.